Listed below are T cell receptor beta chains from one sample, sequenced in a study of radiotherapy plus CTLA-4 blockade in lung cancer. Repertoires were generated with immunoSEQ multiplex PCR, while TCRdb's copy carries only in-frame clones and drops some. The table has roughly 66,000 clones, under 85% seen once. Material: peripheral blood, obtained from a patient treated with radiotherapy plus ipilimumab. The receptors were gathered from a human donor with non-small cell lung cancer who had a partial response to radiotherapy plus ipilimumab. The CDR3 runs from the conserved cysteine through the conserved F or W. Fields, in order: V gene, clone size, J gene, D gene, CDR3 length, CDR3 DNA, CDR3 protein. A D gene is named only where the DNA matches it firmly. Size tells how often a clone was seen (once, few, many) or the class of an expanded clone, and some rows leave it out.

V gene: TRBV6-5; clone size: -; J gene: TRBJ1-2; D gene: -; CDR3 length: 15; CDR3 DNA: TGTGCCAGCAGTTACTCGGGCGGGGGCGCCAGCGGCTACACCTTC; CDR3 protein: CASSYSGGGASGYTF
V gene: TRBV11-2; clone size: -; J gene: TRBJ2-1; D gene: TRBD2; CDR3 length: 15; CDR3 DNA: TGTGCCAGCAGCTCTTTTAGCGGGAGGGACAATGAGCAGTTCTTC; CDR3 protein: CASSSFSGRDNEQFF
V gene: TRBV7-7; clone size: -; J gene: TRBJ2-5; D gene: -; CDR3 length: 16; CDR3 DNA: TGTGCCAGCAGCCTCGGTCTTCTGGGGCCGTCAGGGACCCAGTACTTC; CDR3 protein: CASSLGLLGPSGTQYF
V gene: TRBV7-2; clone size: -; J gene: TRBJ2-7; D gene: TRBD2; CDR3 length: 13; CDR3 DNA: TGTGCCAGCAGCCCGCAGGGAGGGGACGAGCAGTACTTC; CDR3 protein: CASSPQGGDEQYF
V gene: TRBV6-5; clone size: -; J gene: TRBJ2-1; D gene: TRBD2; CDR3 length: 14; CDR3 DNA: TGTGCCAGCAGAAATAGCGGGATCTACAATGAGCAGTTCTTC; CDR3 protein: CASRNSGIYNEQFF
V gene: TRBV7-9; clone size: -; J gene: TRBJ2-5; D gene: TRBD2; CDR3 length: 14; CDR3 DNA: TGTGCCAGCAGCGATACAGCGGGAGGAGAGACCCAGTACTTC; CDR3 protein: CASSDTAGGETQYF
V gene: TRBV19; clone size: -; J gene: TRBJ2-1; D gene: TRBD2; CDR3 length: 14; CDR3 DNA: TGTGCCAGTAACCTAGCGGGAGGGCCCAATGAGCAGTTCTTC; CDR3 protein: CASNLAGGPNEQFF
V gene: TRBV5-1; clone size: -; J gene: TRBJ2-5; D gene: -; CDR3 length: 14; CDR3 DNA: TGCGCCAGCAGCTTGGGGGCGGGACAAGAGACCCAGTACTTC; CDR3 protein: CASSLGAGQETQYF
V gene: TRBV6-1; clone size: -; J gene: TRBJ2-2; D gene: -; CDR3 length: 14; CDR3 DNA: TGTGCCAGCAGTGATCGGGGATCCACCGGGGAGCTGTTTTTT; CDR3 protein: CASSDRGSTGELFF
V gene: TRBV30; clone size: few; J gene: TRBJ1-1; D gene: -; CDR3 length: 12; CDR3 DNA: TGTGCCTGGAGTAACGGGGGACTGGAAGCTTTCTTT; CDR3 protein: CAWSNGGLEAFF
V gene: TRBV7-9; clone size: -; J gene: TRBJ1-3; D gene: -; CDR3 length: 16; CDR3 DNA: TGTGCCAGCAGCGTTCCCAGGGGCTTGTATGGAAACACCATATATTTT; CDR3 protein: CASSVPRGLYGNTIYF
V gene: TRBV5-1; clone size: -; J gene: TRBJ2-3; D gene: -; CDR3 length: 15; CDR3 DNA: TGCGCCAGCAGCTTCCGCCCAAGCGGCACAGATACGCAGTATTTT; CDR3 protein: CASSFRPSGTDTQYF
V gene: TRBV2; clone size: -; J gene: TRBJ2-7; D gene: TRBD2; CDR3 length: 17; CDR3 DNA: TGTGCCAGCAGTGAATTCGGTCGGCTAGCGGGAGTTGACGAGCAGTACTTC; CDR3 protein: CASSEFGRLAGVDEQYF
V gene: TRBV7-6; clone size: -; J gene: TRBJ2-3; D gene: TRBD2; CDR3 length: 15; CDR3 DNA: TGTGCCAGCAGCCAAGCGGCTAGCGGGAGAGATACGCAGTATTTT; CDR3 protein: CASSQAASGRDTQYF